This T cell receptor (beta chain) was captured by sequencing in a study of blood T cell repertoires in COVID-19. Turning to the study itself: The study drew acute and convalescent COVID-19 samples from the United States, Italy and Spain. PBMCs, B-cell-depleted T cells, or T cells were the source of the cDNA or gDNA that made up the material.

Per the study methods: Reference gene primers were amplified, and this amplification served to estimate nucleated cell counts. Sequencing was performed with immunoSEQ multiplex PCR; in TCRdb, only in-frame clones are kept and a portion is missing. V, J and clone size were drawn from that table, and D and trimming were deduced from the DNA. The repertoire holds tens of thousands of clones, with 87% as singletons. A few counts support this clone. Trimming removed 7 bases from V and 3 bases from J; junction bases left unmatched: 9. In germline, CDR1 is SQVTM, CDR2 ANQGSEA. This CDR3 has 15 amino acids. The sequence came from a human donor in a cohort sampled during active COVID-19. The chain couples TRBV29-1 to TRBJ2-1; 10 bases are a match to TRBD1. Sequencing input: peripheral blood. The CDR3 protein is CSGLAGQGNYNEQFF. In DNA form, the CDR3 reads TGCAGCGGCCTCGCGGGACAGGGGAACTACAATGAGCAGTTCTTC.